This record looks at one T cell receptor beta chain sequence and its context. Antigen specificity is unknown. The data belong to a study of blood T cells in healthy people across ages. The V and J ends lost 4 bases and 1 base respectively, with 10 bases between them. From germline, CDR1 is MNHNS and CDR2 SASEGT. The CDR3 runs to 14 residues. For the second PCR, which ran for 7 to 11 cycles, a sample-barcoded 5' primer and a J-beta primer mix were used. The yield of each sample was at least 3 million CDR3-containing paired-end reads. TCRdb re-analysed the 5' RACE reads in MiXCR, keeping a single row per CDR3 protein. The table lists around 870,000 distinct CDR3 sequences, 29% of them singletons, with around a sixth in the top ten. Points from the study as a whole: Changes seen in expanded clonotypes were possibly confounded by donor CMV status left unknown.

Peripheral blood, 9.5 to 10 milliliters per donor, was collected. With each sample, at least 6 micrograms of total RNA were extracted. The clonotype was recovered from a woman over 75 in good health. The genes are TRBV6-1 and TRBJ1-1, with D unclear. The material sequenced was blood. CDR3 amino acids: CASSVGRQNTEAFF. The CDR3 DNA follows: TGTGCCAGCAGTGTGGGGAGGCAGAACACTGAAGCTTTCTTT.